A single sample gave rise to the 18 T cell receptor beta chains below, sequenced in a study of blood T cell repertoires in COVID-19. Here immunoSEQ multiplex PCR was the method, and the copy in TCRdb shows in-frame clones only, minus some. The table records about 140,000 clones, roughly 87% of them present only once. Sequences were obtained from peripheral blood. The receptors derive from a man in his sixties or seventies with acute or convalescent COVID-19.

The V and J genes are TRBV15 and TRBJ1-1; 9 nucleotides match TRBD1. The V gene's germline CDR1 is LNHNV and CDR2 YYDKDF (reference sequence). This CDR3 comprises 14 residues. With V trimmed by 2 bases and J by 6 bases, 4 bases remained unmatched. The CDR3: CATSRPDRGAEAFF. The CDR3, as DNA: TGTGCCACCAGCAGACCGGACAGGGGCGCTGAAGCTTTCTTT.

The J gene is TRBJ2-3, the V gene TRBV5-6; D remains ambiguous. CDR3 length equals 13 residues. CDR1 SGHDT and CDR2 YYEEEE come from the germline V gene. Between the trimmed V and J ends, which lost 2 bases and 1 base, there was a span of 5 bases. This chain's CDR3 is CASSFTGTDTQYF. DNA of the CDR3: TGTGCCAGCAGCTTCACAGGCACAGATACGCAGTATTTT.

This clone was recorded a few times. V is TRBV24-1 and J is TRBJ1-2, with 7 bases lining up with TRBD1. The germline V gene encodes CDR1 KGHDR and CDR2 SFDVKD. The CDR3 sequence is 12 residues long. J was trimmed by 6 bases and V by 8 bases; bases with no gene match: 5. In nucleotides, the CDR3 is TGTGCCACCAAACGCAGGGGGGATGGCTACACCTTC. Its protein product is CATKRRGDGYTF.

With respect to this clone: The junction shows a germline mismatch at one end, possibly a read error. This sample also contains other DNA sequences that code for the same CDR3. The chain links TRBV7-2 to TRBJ2-2, with 11 bases fitting TRBD2. Germline-derived CDR1 and CDR2 are SGHTA and FQGNSA. CDR3 length equals 16 residues. This chain's CDR3 is CASSFTSGSHTGELFF. DNA of the CDR3: TGTGCCAGCAGCTTTACTAGCGGGAGCCACACCGGGGAACTGTTTTTT.

V is TRBV5-5 and J is TRBJ1-6; 7 bases are shared with TRBD1. The CDR3 totals 14 residues. The V gene end was trimmed by 4 bases and the J gene end by 9 bases; junction bases not matched to a gene: 7. Germline lookup yields CDR1 SGHKS and CDR2 YYEKEE (reference sequence). The DNA of the CDR3 is TGTGCCAGCAGCAGAACAGGGGCTGGTTCACCCCTCCACTTT. The encoded protein is CASSRTGAGSPLHF.

The chain joins TRBV2 to TRBJ2-3; D is unclear. This CDR3 spans 13 amino acids. CDR1 SNHLY and CDR2 FYNNEI come from the germline V gene. Trimming removed 6 bases at V and 2 bases at J, with 9 bases between. The CDR3, as DNA: TGTGCCAGCAGCCTATCGTACACAGATACGCAGTATTTT. It yields the protein CASSLSYTDTQYF.

V usage is TRBV2 and J usage is TRBJ1-6; 7 bases match TRBD1. Germline assignment: CDR1 SNHLY and CDR2 FYNNEI. Germline trimming cut 7 bases from V and 7 bases from J; bases unmatched to any gene: 7. The CDR3 has 14 residues. CDR3 protein: CASTPGGWNSPLHF. The CDR3 bases are TGTGCCAGCACCCCAGGGGGATGGAATTCACCCCTCCACTTT.

V usage is TRBV5-1 and J usage is TRBJ2-2; 7 bases align to TRBD1. V gave up 2 bases and J gave up 0 bases; unmatched junction bases: 4. Per germline, CDR1 SGHRS and CDR2 YFSETQ. CDR3 size: 16 residues. The CDR3 sequence: CASSLQGKSNTGELFF. The CDR3 DNA reads TGCGCCAGCAGCTTACAGGGGAAATCGAACACCGGGGAGCTGTTTTTT.

The J gene is TRBJ1-5, the V gene TRBV20-1; the match to TRBD1 covers 7 bases. CDR1 is DFQATT, CDR2 SNEGSKA, per germline (reference sequence). CDR3 length: 14 amino acids. V shed 3 bases, J shed 6 bases, and the junction held 8 bases outside the gene matches. CDR3 DNA: TGCAGTGCTAGTAGACAGGGTGGCGGTCAGCCCCAGCATTTT. Protein product: CSASRQGGGQPQHF.

J is TRBJ2-1 and V is TRBV7-2; D gene uncertain. V lost 2 bases to trimming and J lost 4 bases, with 6 bases between them. Germline-derived CDR1 and CDR2 are SGHTA and FQGNSA. CDR3 length: 13 amino acids. The CDR3 coding sequence is TGTGCCAGCAGCTTACCCGTTTACAATGAGCAGTTCTTC. Translating it yields CASSLPVYNEQFF. The variable domain in full, with the rest retrieved from reference TRBV7-2 and TRBJ2-1, is GAGVSQSPSNKVTEKGKDVELRCDPISGHTALYWYRQSLGQGLEFLIYFQGNSAPDKSGLPSDRFSAERTGGSVSTLTIQRTQQEDSAVYLCASSLPVYNEQFFGPGTRLTVL.

There are many counts of this clone. The rearrangement uses TRBV29-1 and TRBJ1-1; the match to TRBD1 covers 7 bases. The germline V gene has CDR1 SQVTM and CDR2 ANQGSEA. This CDR3 has 15 amino acids. J gave up 0 bases and V 3 bases, and 7 bases lay outside the gene matches. DNA of the CDR3: TGCAGCGTTGACCAGGGACAGACGTTGAACACTGAAGCTTTCTTT. Amino acids: CSVDQGQTLNTEAFF.

This clone was picked up one time. The chain carries TRBV30 and TRBJ1-6; 7 nucleotides line up with TRBD1. Germline V lookup: CDR1 GTSNPN, CDR2 SVGIG (reference sequence). With V trimmed by 5 bases and J by 6 bases, 4 bases remained unmatched. The CDR3 totals 13 residues. CDR3 sequence reads: CAWGTAFNSPLHF. The CDR3 coding sequence is TGTGCCTGGGGGACAGCCTTTAATTCACCCCTCCACTTT.

The rearrangement uses TRBV6-7 and TRBJ2-1; TRBD2 might be the D (6 bases). TRBV6-7 is marked as an open reading frame, function uncertain. V was pared by 2 bases and J by 2 bases, with 16 bases between. The CDR3 length is 17 residues. The CDR3 DNA sequence: TGTGCCAGCAGTTACCACGCCAGGAGCGGGCCCTACAATGAGCAGTTCTTC. Encoded protein: CASSYHARSGPYNEQFF.

Only a few counts were recorded for this clone. The J gene is TRBJ2-7, the V gene TRBV27, with D unclear. V was shortened by 4 bases and J by 2 bases, with 9 bases between the two germline ends. This CDR3 contains 13 residues. Germline values: CDR1 MNHEY, CDR2 SMNVEV (reference sequence). The CDR3 protein is CASSSGTPYEQYF. The CDR3 coding sequence is TGTGCCAGCAGTTCAGGTACCCCCTACGAGCAGTACTTC.

CDR3 in DNA: TGTGCCACCAGGTTAGCGGGGGGGCCTAGTAATGAGCAGTTCTTC. Protein sequence: CATRLAGGPSNEQFF. The chain joins TRBV15 to TRBJ2-1; 11 positions agree with TRBD2. V dropped 6 bases and J dropped 7; count of bases not matched to a gene: 8. CDR3 length: 15 amino acids. The V gene's germline CDR1 is LNHNV and CDR2 YYDKDF (reference sequence).

The genes are TRBV7-9 and TRBJ2-4, with 8 bases aligning to TRBD2. V was pared by 5 bases and J by 4 bases, with 4 bases of the junction left unmatched. The CDR3 loop spans 14 amino acids. Germline assignment: CDR1 SEHNR and CDR2 FQNEAQ (reference sequence). The CDR3 is CASSGTSGKNIQYF. DNA for the CDR3: TGTGCCAGCAGCGGAACTAGCGGTAAAAACATTCAGTACTTC.

This clone has more than one count but fewer than ten. The chain uses TRBV5-1 and TRBJ1-1; D unclear. CDR1 is SGHRS and CDR2 is YFSETQ in the germline V gene. CDR3 length equals 14 residues. Trimming pared 0 bases from V and 2 bases from J, leaving 8 bases between. CDR3 sequence (DNA): TGCGCCAGCAGCTTGGACTCCACCAACACTGAAGCTTTCTTT. This encodes CASSLDSTNTEAFF.

CDR3 nucleotide sequence: TGTGCCAGCAGTTTGTTGTCGGGAAAGGGCTGGGAGGGCTACACCTTC. Translating it yields CASSLLSGKGWEGYTF. V and J are TRBV28 and TRBJ1-2; D is unresolved. The CDR3 contains 16 residues. Trimming removed 3 bases at V and 8 bases at J, with 22 bases between. Looked up from germline, CDR1 is MDHEN and CDR2 is SYDVKM.